A selection of T cell receptor beta chains follows, all from one sample in a study of T cells expressing NK-cell markers. From the 5' RACE reads, TCRdb lists one entry per CDR3 protein and no DNA. Its clone listing holds fewer than 550,000 distinct CDR3 sequences. Material: blood T cells: a sorted CD56 or NKG2C T cell subset, CD4+ or CD8+ T cells, or bulk PBMC T cells (not recorded which). The origin of the receptors is a woman aged 45-59 years in good health. CDR3s include the opening cysteine and the closing phenylalanine or tryptophan.

j_call,v_call,cdr3_aa
TRBJ1-6,TRBV10-3,CAITWDSDSPLHF
TRBJ1-1,TRBV20-1,CSARAYPLNTEAFF
TRBJ2-5,TRBV11-1,CASSSTVQETQYF
TRBJ2-5,TRBV3-1,CASSQDDFQETQYF
TRBJ2-5,TRBV5-5,CASSRSGQIPETQYF
TRBJ2-1,TRBV10-3,CANSEALLTGGKFNEQFF
TRBJ1-2,TRBV20-1,CSARVPGPRGYTF
TRBJ2-3,TRBV6-1,CAAYGASGITDTQYF
TRBJ1-3,TRBV20-1,CSARDLRQPDTIYF
TRBJ2-7,TRBV9,CASSVGTIYEQYF
TRBJ2-3,TRBV27,CASSFRITDTQYF
TRBJ1-1,TRBV27,CASSPWDSPKNTEAFF
TRBJ1-1,TRBV29-1,CSAAGQGFFKAFF
TRBJ2-1,TRBV11-3,CASSPYRGSGGYNEQFF
TRBJ2-7,TRBV27,CATRFGGLPYEQYF
TRBJ2-3,TRBV10-3,CAITGGDSLTDTQYF
TRBJ2-1,TRBV5-1,CASSERTGFTYNEQFF
TRBJ2-7,TRBV12-3/TRBV12-4,CASSLAMEQYF
TRBJ1-1,TRBV29-1,CSVDGGGRTFF
TRBJ2-3,TRBV20-1,CSASPSSGGFTDTQYF
TRBJ1-1,TRBV12-3/TRBV12-4,CASSFITTGMGNTEAFF
TRBJ1-2,TRBV5-5,CASRRTGGVYGYTF
TRBJ1-1,TRBV2,CASTAGVTEAFF
TRBJ2-3,TRBV20-1,CSAFPPSGDTDTQYF
TRBJ2-3,TRBV6-6,CASSYGIGDADTQYF
TRBJ2-5,TRBV20-1,CSARDWREPPQETQYF
TRBJ2-3,TRBV28,CASTKTDTQYF
TRBJ2-3,TRBV4-1,CASSHPIWGQSTDTQYF
TRBJ1-2,TRBV5-1,CASSALQGDYGYTF
TRBJ2-5,TRBV24-1,CATSEGGQARETQYF
TRBJ2-2,TRBV11-2,CASRRPGLAGGRAGELFF
TRBJ2-2,TRBV11-1,CASSLALRGELFF
TRBJ2-1,TRBV21-1,CASSRPMERGTPPGSYNEQFF
TRBJ1-3,TRBV27,CASSSPAGVIYF
TRBJ2-5,TRBV6-2/TRBV6-3,CASTKGDTYQETQYF
TRBJ2-5,TRBV5-1,CASSGTLGLETQYF
TRBJ2-2,TRBV10-3,CAISVQVPGELFF
TRBJ2-5,TRBV3-1,CASSFQAGAGETQYF
TRBJ1-1,TRBV7-6,CASSLGAGRAFF
TRBJ2-7,TRBV5-1,CASGGTEIYEQYF
TRBJ2-2,TRBV3-1,CASSQESNLNTGELFF
TRBJ2-1,TRBV29-1,CSVVVGTSGRRFF
TRBJ1-5,TRBV12-3/TRBV12-4,CASSLRVRQGVNQPQHF
TRBJ2-7,TRBV4-1,CASSQPGSLEQYF
TRBJ2-1,TRBV27,CASLHVSGRWDEQFF
TRBJ2-5,TRBV5-1,CASSARLAGRQETQYF
TRBJ2-2,TRBV27,CAGSRLRRTGTTGELFF
TRBJ1-4,TRBV10-3,CASRGGAEKLFF
TRBJ2-2,TRBV20-1,CSALVAGGVTGELFF
TRBJ2-1,TRBV18,CASSPTSLGEQFF
TRBJ2-7,TRBV29-1,CSVEEAASGRAEQYF
TRBJ1-5,TRBV2,CASRRTWSNQPQHF
TRBJ1-5,TRBV12-3/TRBV12-4,CASSLTASGPQHF
TRBJ2-7,TRBV3-1,CASSQPLSYEQYF
TRBJ2-5,TRBV25-1,CASSDRGLGETQYF
TRBJ1-2,TRBV10-3,CAIGSTNYGYTF
TRBJ2-7,TRBV21-1,CASSKALLQGQTYEQYF
TRBJ2-3,TRBV5-1,CASRTAPDTQYF
TRBJ2-3,TRBV4-2,CASSQGGISTDTQYF
TRBJ1-2,TRBV20-1,CSARDATRVGWNGYTF